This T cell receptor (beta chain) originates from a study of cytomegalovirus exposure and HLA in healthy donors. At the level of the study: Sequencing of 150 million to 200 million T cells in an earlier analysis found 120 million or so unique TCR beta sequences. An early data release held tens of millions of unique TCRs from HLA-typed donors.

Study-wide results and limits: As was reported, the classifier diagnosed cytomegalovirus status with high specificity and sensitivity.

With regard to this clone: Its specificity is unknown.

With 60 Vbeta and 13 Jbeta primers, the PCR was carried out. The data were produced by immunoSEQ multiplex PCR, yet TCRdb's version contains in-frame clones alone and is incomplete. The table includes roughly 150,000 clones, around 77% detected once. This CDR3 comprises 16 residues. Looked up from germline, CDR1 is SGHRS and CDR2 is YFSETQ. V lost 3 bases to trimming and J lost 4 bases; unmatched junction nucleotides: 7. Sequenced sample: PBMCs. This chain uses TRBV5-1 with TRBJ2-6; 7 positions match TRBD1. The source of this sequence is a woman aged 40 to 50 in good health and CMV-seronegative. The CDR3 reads CASSSLQGPGANVLTF. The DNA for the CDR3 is TGCGCCAGCAGCTCCCTACAGGGGCCAGGGGCCAACGTCCTGACTTTC. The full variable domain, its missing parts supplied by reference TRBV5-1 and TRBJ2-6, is KAGVTQTPRYLIKTRGQQVTLSCSPISGHRSVSWYQQTPGQGLQFLFEYFSETQRNKGNFPGRFSGRQFSNSRSEMNVSTLELGDSALYLCASSSLQGPGANVLTFGAGSRLTVL.